This TCR beta chain was identified in a study of CD8+CD57+ T cells in acquired aplastic anemia. On the study more broadly: The study obtained an average of around 2.9 ug of DNA from sorted CD4+ and CD8+ cells.

Study-level findings and limits: Between patients and controls, CD8+ Simpson's diversity did not vary significantly. Shared by patients and controls, 25 to 30 CD8+ CDR3s were abundant in patients.

Both TCR beta VDJ combination and CDR3 sequence profiling were carried out. Genomic DNA was the template for this profiling. Using its own MiXCR run on the reads, TCRdb lists one record per CDR3 protein. The sample consists of about 190,000 distinct CDR3 sequences, under 55% of them appearing once. Patients chosen for sequencing had shown CD8+CD57+ cell expansion by flow cytometry. The diagnosis in all patients was severe acquired aplastic anemia. This clonotype was picked up many times. Its antigen remains unidentified. This CDR3 is built from 14 residues. J gave up 3 bases and V 6 bases, and 5 bases lay outside the gene matches. Germline CDR1 reads SGHNT; CDR2 reads YYREEE (reference sequence).

This sequence was found in a human donor with aplastic anemia. The V call is TRBV5-4, the J call TRBJ2-3; 9 nucleotides match TRBD1. Sequencing was done on a sample of sorted CD4+, CD8+, or CD8+CD57+ T cells (not recorded which) from PBMCs. CDR3 sequence (DNA): TGTGCCAGCAAAGGGGACAGGGTAACAGATACGCAGTATTTT. This gives the protein CASKGDRVTDTQYF.